This T cell receptor (beta chain) stems from a study of T cells in Graves' hyperthyroidism and ophthalmopathy (dated by TCRdb to between 2017 and 2020). About the study as a whole: Peripheral blood samples were taken at initial diagnosis, before any treatment was given. To identify TCR V-J signatures that set the groups apart, the researchers used a discovery cohort of 100 patients, made up of fewer than 50 with Graves' ophthalmopathy and about 55 with stable Graves' hyperthyroidism. Whether ophthalmopathy could be predicted prospectively was tested in an independent validation cohort made up of some 20 hyperthyroidism patients plus 17 patients who later progressed to ophthalmopathy. The 100 or so discovery patients were randomly split 7:3 into training and test sets. In addition, the study compared T-cell repertoires in thyroid tissue and in blood from about six Graves' hyperthyroidism patients. Once sampling was done, hyperthyroidism patients were given methimazole at a starting dose of 30 mg daily, whereas ophthalmopathy patients were given high-dose intravenous methylprednisolone. According to the paper, TCR Vbeta CDR3 sequencing was carried out on over 130 peripheral blood samples, which came from fewer than 50 ophthalmopathy, under 80 hyperthyroidism and roughly 17 progressor patients. The research as a whole found: A 13 V-J signature model separated ophthalmopathy from stable hyperthyroidism, with roughly 88% sensitivity and approximately 81% specificity in cross-validation and 80%/75% in testing. Sample size was not statistically predetermined, and investigators were not blinded to group allocation. In validation, the model predicted progression to ophthalmopathy a median of around six months before onset, with about 71% sensitivity and more than 72% specificity. Blood samples also contained most of the expanded thyroid clonotypes (frequency above 0.001), which suggests that blood repertoires may reflect thyroid immune responses.

This clonotype showed up just a few times. No cognate antigen has been identified for it. Per-nucleotide qualities are absent, and no much larger clonotype sits a single base away. CDR3 length: 15 amino acids, cysteine to phenylalanine. Kept here is only the CDR3 DNA, which spans 45 bases and is read in frame from base 1. For CDR1 and CDR2, the germline V gene lists SGHRS and YFSETQ. V is reduced by 0 bases and J by 4 bases, leaving a spacing of 8 bases between them. A patient counted as having stable Graves' hyperthyroidism if no progression to ophthalmopathy occurred over 18 months of follow-up. Hyperthyroidism patients were aged 18 to 65 years and newly diagnosed, with disease duration of less than 2 months. Any patient with an uncontrolled infection, another autoimmune disease, pregnancy or lactation was excluded. Diagnoses were based on clinical symptoms, serum thyroxine and TRAb, thyroid ultrasound and orbital computed tomography. PBMCs were separated from roughly 9.3 ml of fresh peripheral blood using Ficoll-Paque density gradient centrifugation. Total RNA was extracted using Trizol reagent, and RNA quality was assessed on an Agilent 2100 Bioanalyzer.

The TCR beta CDR3 regions were amplified from RNA transcripts. For the first round of RT-PCR on the TCR CDR3, the HTBI primer set was used together with the Qiagen OneStep RT-PCR kit. A second multiplex PCR round built the libraries, followed by size selection and purification. Paired-end sequencing of the libraries was performed with 100 bp reads on an Illumina HiSeq2000. The original methods were these. SOAPnuke was used to process the raw data, removing reads that contained adapters or uncalled bases, had a mean Phred below 15, or lacked an exact match to the constant primer or identifier. COPE v1.2.5 was used to merge high-quality paired reads, and clonotypes were defined as unique nucleotide sequences. Clonotypes were aligned to IMGT TRBV, TRBD and TRBJ reference segments using MiTCR v1.1. The analysis included only V-J combinations with a frequency above 0.0001, which together covered approximately 99% of the repertoires. A TCS score was defined as the ratio of F50 (clonal expansion) to E x V (chaos), with BLOSUM62-based TCRdist applied between CDR3 peptides within each V-J. Welch's t-statistics and random forest reduced around 550 V-J features to 13, which were used in a naive Bayes classifier (R e1071). The public reads were run again by TCRdb, first through fastp at Q25 and then through MiXCR, and only productive beta chains were kept. Rows merge per CDR3 protein into single entries with the most common DNA and genes. The authors' filters were not applied to this entry. The sample has roughly 720,000 distinct CDR3 sequences on record, 15% to 20% of them singletons. The ten top clones hold about 14% of the sample.

The source material was blood. The TCR originated in a man aged 50-60 years with Graves' hyperthyroidism. The rearranged segments are TRBV5-1 and TRBJ1-6; there is no confident call for the D gene. The CDR3 protein is CASSLAPGYNSPLHF. The DNA reads as follows: TGCGCCAGCAGCTTGGCCCCCGGATATAATTCACCCCTCCACTTT.